This is a list of T cell receptor beta chains from one sample in a study of cytomegalovirus exposure and HLA in healthy donors. The method was immunoSEQ multiplex PCR; TCRdb's version includes in-frame clones alone and lacks a portion of them. Here the sample table reports approximately 100,000 clones. The source material was PBMCs. Source of these receptors: a man aged 40-55 years in good health and CMV-seronegative. Both conserved end residues are part of each CDR3. The D gene is left open where the match is weak.

>-|TRBJ2-1|TRBV9
TGTGCCAGCAGCGTTACAGGGTCCTACAATGAGCAGTTCTTC
CASSVTGSYNEQFF
>TRBD1|TRBJ2-7|TRBV25-1
TGTGCCAGCAGTGAACTCCTCTCGGGGACAGGGTGTGAGCAGTACTTC
CASSELLSGTGCEQYF
>-|TRBJ2-2|TRBV6-5
TGTGCCAGCAGTTACCAGGTCCAACCCACCGGGGAGCTGTTTTTT
CASSYQVQPTGELFF
>-|TRBJ2-7|TRBV6-1
TGTGCCAGCAGTGATCCGGGACTCTCAAGCTCCTACGAGCAGTACTTC
CASSDPGLSSSYEQYF
>TRBD1|TRBJ2-1|TRBV6-5
TGTGCCAGCAGCGGGACAGGGGGCTTCGAGCAGTTCTTC
CASSGTGGFEQFF
>-|TRBJ1-3|TRBV29-1
TGCAGCGCCGGGACTCACTCTGGAAACACCATATATTTT
CSAGTHSGNTIYF
>-|TRBJ1-1|TRBV28
TGTGCCAGCAGTTTTCAGATGAACACTGAAGCTTTCTTT
CASSFQMNTEAFF
>TRBD1|TRBJ2-7|TRBV28
TGTGCCAGCAGTTTAGGGGGACAGGGAGGGGAGCAGTACTTC
CASSLGGQGGEQYF
>-|TRBJ1-1|TRBV5-4
TGTGCCAGCAGCGGCGGGGGTAGAGGAGGAATGAACACTGAAGCTTTCTTT
CASSGGGRGGMNTEAFF
>TRBD2|TRBJ2-3|TRBV5-1
TGCGCCAGCAGCTTGGGGAGACTAGCGGGGGGCACAGATACGCAGTATTTT
CASSLGRLAGGTDTQYF
>-|TRBJ2-5|TRBV7-2
TGTGCCAGCAGCTTAGACGGGCGGGTTGGTGAGACCCAGTACTTC
CASSLDGRVGETQYF
>TRBD1|TRBJ1-3|TRBV11-3
TGTGCCAGCAGCTCGACAGGGACTGGAAACACCATATATTTT
CASSSTGTGNTIYF
>-|TRBJ1-5|TRBV6-1
TGTGCCAGCGGGACAACAGGGCCCGCTTGGTGGCCCCAGCATTTT
CASGTTGPAWWPQHF
>TRBD1|TRBJ2-5|TRBV4-1
TGCGCCAGCAGCCAGACAGGGGGCTCGGGGACCCAGTACTTC
CASSQTGGSGTQYF
>-|TRBJ1-4|TRBV5-1
TGCGCCAGCAGCGAGACAAGATCCGGGAGGGCGGGTCCTGAAAAACTGTTTTTT
CASSETRSGRAGPEKLFF
>TRBD1|TRBJ2-2|TRBV4-3
TGCGCCAGCAGCCAAGAGAGTAGGACAGGGGGGTCCGGGGAGCTGTTTTTT
CASSQESRTGGSGELFF
>-|TRBJ2-2|TRBV7-6
TGTGCCAGCAGCCGGACCGGGACTCCGAACACCGGGGAGCTGTTTTTT
CASSRTGTPNTGELFF
>TRBD1|TRBJ2-3|TRBV7-6
TGTGCCAGCAGCTACTCTCAGGTGGGACAGGGGACAGATACGCAGTATTTT
CASSYSQVGQGTDTQYF
>TRBD1|TRBJ2-7|TRBV19
TGTGCCAGTAGTACCCGGGACAGGGGGCACGAGCAGTACTTC
CASSTRDRGHEQYF
>-|TRBJ2-1|TRBV18
TGTGCCAGCTCACCAAGGGAGAGGGTGGCCTCCTACAATGAGCAGTTCTTC
CASSPRERVASYNEQFF
>-|TRBJ1-6|TRBV7-9
TGTGCCAGCAGCTTAGAAGGCAGGGGCAGCTCACCCCTCCACTTT
CASSLEGRGSSPLHF
>-|TRBJ2-2|TRBV19
TGTGCCAGTAGTATAATCCAGGGTGGCACCGGGGAGCTGTTTTTT
CASSIIQGGTGELFF
>-|TRBJ2-7|TRBV5-1
TGCGCCAGCAGCCCAGCCGACAGGTCCGGGCAGTACTTC
CASSPADRSGQYF